A selection of T cell receptor beta chains follows, all from one sample in a study of shared clonotypes between healthy human individuals. Profiled with immunoSEQ multiplex PCR; TCRdb holds only in-frame clones, not every one. The sample records a few million clones, around 90% being singletons. The sample was naive CD4+ T cells sorted from blood. The receptors originated from a young man in good health. The CDR3 runs from the conserved cysteine through the conserved F or W. The D gene is left open where the match is weak. Clone size is given for some rows only: seen once, a few or many times, or a class if the clone is expanded.

D,V,J,size,CDR3,DNA
.,TRBV5-6,TRBJ1-1,.,CASSLWQTGGASEAFF,TGTGCCAGCAGCTTATGGCAAACTGGAGGTGCCTCTGAAGCTTTCTTT
TRBD2,TRBV5-6,TRBJ2-7,.,CASSTGLAAYEQYF,TGTGCCAGCAGCACTGGACTAGCCGCGTACGAGCAGTACTTC
.,TRBV6-5,TRBJ1-5,.,CASSSPGENQPQHF,TGTGCCAGCAGTTCTCCCGGGGAAAATCAGCCCCAGCATTTT
.,TRBV6-5,TRBJ1-6,.,CASSYSSVVNSPLHF,TGTGCCAGCAGTTACTCGTCCGTAGTGAATTCACCCCTCCACTTT
.,TRBV10-3,TRBJ2-5,.,CAISDSTVETQYF,TGTGCCATCAGTGACTCTACTGTGGAGACCCAGTACTTC
.,TRBV11-2,TRBJ2-5,.,CASSLIWGEETQYF,TGTGCCAGCAGCTTAATTTGGGGGGAAGAGACCCAGTACTTC
.,TRBV30,TRBJ1-6,.,CAWNMGVRGSPLHF,TGTGCCTGGAACATGGGGGTAAGAGGTTCGCCCCTCCACTTT
TRBD1,TRBV19,TRBJ2-4,.,CASSSDRSAKNIQYF,TGTGCCAGTAGTTCGGACAGGTCCGCCAAAAACATTCAGTACTTC
TRBD1,TRBV6-1,TRBJ1-2,.,CASSERTGAGYTF,TGTGCCAGCAGTGAAAGGACAGGGGCCGGCTACACCTTC
.,TRBV6-5,TRBJ1-5,once,CASSQTPGRNQPQHF,TGTGCCAGCAGCCAAACACCAGGGCGCAATCAGCCCCAGCATTTT
TRBD1,TRBV5-1,TRBJ2-7,.,CASSPRDRVNEQYF,TGCGCCAGCAGCCCCCGGGACAGGGTCAACGAGCAGTACTTC
.,TRBV28,TRBJ1-5,few,CASSNLGQPQHF,TGTGCCAGCAGCAACCTGGGTCAGCCCCAGCATTTT
.,TRBV5-1,TRBJ2-7,.,CASSTQGGASYEQYF,TGCGCCAGCAGCACTCAAGGAGGGGCTTCCTACGAGCAGTACTTC
.,TRBV27,TRBJ1-1,.,CASSPTGMNTEAFF,TGTGCCAGCAGTCCCACGGGGATGAACACTGAAGCTTTCTTT
.,TRBV21-1,TRBJ2-7,.,CASSKEDDGTGVYEQYF,TGTGCCAGCAGCAAAGAGGATGATGGGACAGGGGTCTACGAGCAGTACTTC
.,TRBV5-1,TRBJ2-1,.,CASSLDGDRYNEQFF,TGCGCCAGCAGCTTGGACGGGGACCGGTACAATGAGCAGTTCTTC
.,TRBV10-3,TRBJ1-1,.,CAISESGPHIEAFF,TGTGCCATCAGTGAGTCAGGTCCCCACATAGAAGCTTTCTTT
.,TRBV6-6,TRBJ2-2,.,CASRPGQYTGGELFF,TGTGCCAGCAGACCCGGACAGTACACGGGCGGGGAGCTGTTTTTT
.,TRBV6-5,TRBJ1-6,few,CASPWGGSPLHF,TGTGCCAGCCCATGGGGGGGATCACCCCTCCACTTT
.,TRBV7-2,TRBJ2-3,.,CASSSVGAGVDTQYF,TGTGCCAGCAGCTCCGTGGGCGCGGGTGTAGATACGCAGTATTTT
.,TRBV10-3,TRBJ1-6,.,CAIGENFNSPLHF,TGTGCCATCGGTGAGAATTTCAATTCACCCCTCCACTTT
TRBD2,TRBV5-1,TRBJ2-3,.,CASSLAFAGVRTDTQYF,TGCGCCAGCAGCTTGGCCTTTGCGGGGGTTAGGACAGATACGCAGTATTTT
.,TRBV7-2,TRBJ2-3,once,CASSSSGISTDTQYF,TGTGCCAGCAGCTCTTCAGGGATCAGCACAGATACGCAGTATTTT
.,TRBV6-6,TRBJ2-7,.,CASSPTSYEQYF,TGTGCCAGCAGTCCGACCTCATACGAGCAGTACTTC
.,TRBV6-6,TRBJ1-1,.,CAGGTVNTEAFF,TGTGCCGGGGGGACGGTGAACACTGAAGCTTTCTTT
TRBD1,TRBV5-1,TRBJ1-1,.,CASSWGTGSNTEAFF,TGCGCCAGCAGCTGGGGGACAGGTTCGAACACTGAAGCTTTCTTT
.,TRBV27,TRBJ2-2,.,CASSVDGAGELFF,TGTGCCAGCAGTGTCGACGGGGCCGGGGAGCTGTTTTTT
TRBD2,TRBV5-6,TRBJ2-2,.,CASSLGLAGGPSTGELFF,TGTGCCAGCAGCTTGGGTTTAGCGGGGGGGCCCAGCACCGGGGAGCTGTTTTTT
.,TRBV9,TRBJ2-2,.,CASSGDHTGELFF,TGTGCCAGCAGCGGGGATCACACCGGGGAGCTGTTTTTT
.,TRBV11-2,TRBJ2-2,.,CASSSGQGQGGGELFF,TGTGCCAGCAGCAGCGGGCAGGGGCAGGGTGGCGGGGAGCTGTTTTTT
.,TRBV5-4,TRBJ2-1,.,CASREGVSSYNEQFF,TGTGCCAGCAGGGAGGGGGTTAGCTCCTACAATGAGCAGTTCTTC
TRBD1,TRBV4-1,TRBJ2-7,.,CASSQAPTGKAYEQYF,TGCGCCAGCAGCCAAGCTCCGACAGGGAAGGCCTACGAGCAGTACTTC
TRBD2,TRBV19,TRBJ2-7,.,CASSGSGGSYEQYF,TGTGCCAGTAGTGGTAGCGGGGGCTCCTACGAGCAGTACTTC
.,TRBV28,TRBJ1-2,.,CASSFLRSGTSSRTYGYTF,TGTGCCAGCAGTTTCTTACGGTCCGGGACATCATCGAGGACTTATGGCTACACCTTC
.,TRBV7-2,TRBJ2-5,once,CASSFGTTQRETQYF,TGTGCCAGCAGCTTTGGTACTACCCAGCGGGAGACCCAGTACTTC